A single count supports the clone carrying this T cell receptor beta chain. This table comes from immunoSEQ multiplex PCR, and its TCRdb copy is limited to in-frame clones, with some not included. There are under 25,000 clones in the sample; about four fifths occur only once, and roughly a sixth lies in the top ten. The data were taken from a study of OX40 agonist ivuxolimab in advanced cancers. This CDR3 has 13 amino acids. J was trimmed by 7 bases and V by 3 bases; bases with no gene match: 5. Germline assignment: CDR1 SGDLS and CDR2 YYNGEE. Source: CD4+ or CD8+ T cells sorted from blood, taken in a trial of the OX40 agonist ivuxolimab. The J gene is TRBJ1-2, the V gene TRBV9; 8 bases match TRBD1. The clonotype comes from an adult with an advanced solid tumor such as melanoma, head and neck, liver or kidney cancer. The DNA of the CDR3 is TGTGCCAGCAGCGCGAAGACAGGGGTTGGCTACACCTTC. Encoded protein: CASSAKTGVGYTF.